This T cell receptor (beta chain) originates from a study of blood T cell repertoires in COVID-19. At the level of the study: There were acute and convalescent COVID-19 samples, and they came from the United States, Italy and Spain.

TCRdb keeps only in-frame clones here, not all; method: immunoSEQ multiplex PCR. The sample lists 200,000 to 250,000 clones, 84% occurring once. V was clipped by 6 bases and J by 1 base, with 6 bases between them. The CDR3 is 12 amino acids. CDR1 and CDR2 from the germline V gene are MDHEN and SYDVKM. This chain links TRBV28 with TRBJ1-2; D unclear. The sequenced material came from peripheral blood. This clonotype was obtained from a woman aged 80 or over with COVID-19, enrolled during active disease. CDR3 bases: TGTGCCAGCAGACAGAGTAACTATGGCTACACCTTC. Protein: CASRQSNYGYTF.